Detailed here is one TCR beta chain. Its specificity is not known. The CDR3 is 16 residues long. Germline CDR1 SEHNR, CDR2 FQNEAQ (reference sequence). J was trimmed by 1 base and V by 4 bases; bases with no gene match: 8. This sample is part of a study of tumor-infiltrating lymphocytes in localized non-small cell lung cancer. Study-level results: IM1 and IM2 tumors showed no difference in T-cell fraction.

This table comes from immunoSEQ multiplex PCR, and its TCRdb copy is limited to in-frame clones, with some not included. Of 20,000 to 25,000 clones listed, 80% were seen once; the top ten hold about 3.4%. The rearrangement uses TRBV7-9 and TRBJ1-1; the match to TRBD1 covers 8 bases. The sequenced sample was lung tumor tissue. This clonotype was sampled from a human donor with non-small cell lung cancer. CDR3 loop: CASSSPGGGGNTEAFF. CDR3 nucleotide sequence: TGTGCCAGCAGCTCCCCAGGGGGCGGGGGGAACACTGAAGCTTTCTTT.